The clone carrying this TCR beta chain has at least ten counts. Its specificity is unknown. The data were obtained in a study of T cell repertoires in cytomegalovirus infection. Study background: Indications of both CMV infection and matching HLA type were provided by public TCR beta signatures. Whole-study results and caveats: Summed public TCR beta family frequency identified CMV carriers bearing the relevant HLA. The response measured ex vivo was dominated by TCR beta clonotypes (HLA-C-restricted and CMV-specific).

TCRdb reprocessed the reads with MiXCR, giving one entry per CDR3 protein. The sample records fewer than 200,000 distinct CDR3 sequences, nearly 9.5% being singletons. Trimming removed 2 bases at V and 0 bases at J, with 14 bases between. The germline V gene has CDR1 MDHEN and CDR2 SYDVKM. The CDR3 extends over 17 amino acids. Sequenced input: PBMCs. The clonotype comes from a human donor in good health (CMV status not recorded). Some clones in this sample may be carry-over from other donors' samples. The rearrangement uses TRBV28 and TRBJ1-5; TRBD1 is a possible D gene (5 bases). CDR3 sequence (DNA): TGTGCCAGCAGTTTAGGTCGGGGGGTACTTAGCAATCAGCCCCAGCATTTT. Residues: CASSLGRGVLSNQPQHF. The whole variable domain, filled in from reference TRBV28 and TRBJ1-5, reads DVKVTQSSRYLVKRTGEKVFLECVQDMDHENMFWYRQDPGLGLRLIYFSYDVKMKEKGDIPEGYSVSREKKERFSLILESASTNQTSMYLCASSLGRGVLSNQPQHFGDGTRLSIL.